The sequence of this T cell receptor beta chain was determined in a study of shared clonotypes between healthy human individuals. The CDR3 has 15 residues. Germline V gene sequence: CDR1 MDHEN, CDR2 SYDVKM. V trimming: 3 bases; J trimming: 4 bases; junction bases outside the gene matches: 9. Assay used: immunoSEQ multiplex PCR; TCRdb lists only in-frame clones, some missing. The sample yields about 670,000 clones, about two thirds seen once. The sequence derives from a woman younger than 45 in good health. The chain employs TRBV28 and TRBJ2-7; TRBD2 matches 7 bases. The sequenced material came from memory CD4+ T cells sorted from blood. The subset is: CD45RA-negative fraction. The CDR3 is CASSFPAGVPYEQYF. In DNA, the CDR3 is TGTGCCAGCAGTTTCCCCGCGGGGGTGCCTTACGAGCAGTACTTC.